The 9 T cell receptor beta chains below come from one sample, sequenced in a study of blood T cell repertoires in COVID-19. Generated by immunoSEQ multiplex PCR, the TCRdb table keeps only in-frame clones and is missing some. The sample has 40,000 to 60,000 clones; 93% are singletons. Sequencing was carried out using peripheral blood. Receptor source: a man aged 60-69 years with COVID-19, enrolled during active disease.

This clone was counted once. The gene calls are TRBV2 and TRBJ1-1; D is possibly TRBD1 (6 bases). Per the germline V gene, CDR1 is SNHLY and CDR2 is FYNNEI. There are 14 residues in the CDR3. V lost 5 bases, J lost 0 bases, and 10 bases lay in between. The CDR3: CASSKDRMNTEAFF. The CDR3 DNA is TGTGCCAGCAGTAAAGACAGGATGAACACTGAAGCTTTCTTT.

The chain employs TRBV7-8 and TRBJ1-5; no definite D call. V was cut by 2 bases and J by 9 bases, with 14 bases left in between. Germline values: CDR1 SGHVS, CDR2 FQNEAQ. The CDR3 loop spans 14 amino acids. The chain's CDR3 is CASSLYEGIGPQHF. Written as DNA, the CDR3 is TGTGCCAGCAGCTTATATGAGGGAATAGGGCCCCAGCATTTT.

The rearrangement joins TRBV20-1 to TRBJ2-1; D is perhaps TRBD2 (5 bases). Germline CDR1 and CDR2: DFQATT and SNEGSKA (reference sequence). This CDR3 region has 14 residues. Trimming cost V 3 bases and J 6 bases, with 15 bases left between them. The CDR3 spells CSASSRGIGNEQFF. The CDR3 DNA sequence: TGCAGTGCTAGTTCTAGAGGGATTGGCAATGAGCAGTTCTTC.

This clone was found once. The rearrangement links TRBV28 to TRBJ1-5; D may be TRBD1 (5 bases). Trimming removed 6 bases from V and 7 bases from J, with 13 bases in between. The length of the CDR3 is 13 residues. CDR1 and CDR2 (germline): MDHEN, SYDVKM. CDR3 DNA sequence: TGTGCCAGCAGAGGCAGGGCTCAGCAGCCCCAGCATTTT. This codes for CASRGRAQQPQHF.

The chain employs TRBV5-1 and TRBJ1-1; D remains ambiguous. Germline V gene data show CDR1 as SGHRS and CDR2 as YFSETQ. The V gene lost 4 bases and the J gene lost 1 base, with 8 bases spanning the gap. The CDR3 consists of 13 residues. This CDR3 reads CASSLYKNTEAFF. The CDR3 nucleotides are TGCGCCAGCAGCCTGTACAAGAACACTGAAGCTTTCTTT.

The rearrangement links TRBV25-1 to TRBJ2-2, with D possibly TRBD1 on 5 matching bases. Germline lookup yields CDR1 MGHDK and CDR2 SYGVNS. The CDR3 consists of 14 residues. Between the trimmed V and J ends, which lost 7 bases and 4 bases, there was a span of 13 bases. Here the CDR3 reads CASNTQGPTGELFF. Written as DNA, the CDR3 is TGTGCCAGCAATACTCAGGGTCCCACCGGGGAGCTGTTTTTT.

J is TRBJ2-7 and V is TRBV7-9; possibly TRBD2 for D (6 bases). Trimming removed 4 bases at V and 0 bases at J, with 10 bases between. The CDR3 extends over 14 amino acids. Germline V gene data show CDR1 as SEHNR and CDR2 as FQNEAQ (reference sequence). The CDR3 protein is CASSWRGGSYEQYF. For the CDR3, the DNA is TGTGCCAGCAGCTGGCGGGGCGGCTCCTACGAGCAGTACTTC.

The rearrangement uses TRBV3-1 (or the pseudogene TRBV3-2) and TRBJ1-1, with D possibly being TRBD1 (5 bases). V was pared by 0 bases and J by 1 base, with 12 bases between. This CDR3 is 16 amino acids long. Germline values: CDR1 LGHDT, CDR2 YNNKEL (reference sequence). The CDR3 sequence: CASSQDLTGKNTEAFF. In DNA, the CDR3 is TGTGCCAGCAGCCAAGATCTTACAGGCAAGAACACTGAAGCTTTCTTT.

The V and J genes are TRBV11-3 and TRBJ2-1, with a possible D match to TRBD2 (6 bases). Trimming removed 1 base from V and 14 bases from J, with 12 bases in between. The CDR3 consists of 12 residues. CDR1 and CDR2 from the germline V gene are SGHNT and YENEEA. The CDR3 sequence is CASSLGGGEKFF. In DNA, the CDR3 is TGTGCCAGCAGCTTAGGGGGCGGGGAAAAGTTCTTC.